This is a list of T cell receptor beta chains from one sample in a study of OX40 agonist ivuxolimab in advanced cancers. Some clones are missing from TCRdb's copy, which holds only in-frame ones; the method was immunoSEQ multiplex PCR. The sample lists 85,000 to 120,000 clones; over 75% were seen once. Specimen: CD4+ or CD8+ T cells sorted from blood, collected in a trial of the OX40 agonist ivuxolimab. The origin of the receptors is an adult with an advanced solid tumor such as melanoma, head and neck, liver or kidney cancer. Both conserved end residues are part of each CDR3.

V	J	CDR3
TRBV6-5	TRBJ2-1	CASSYYLAGDNEQFF
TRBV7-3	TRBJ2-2	CASSSLPNRDRSGELFF
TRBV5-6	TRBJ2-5	CASSMGQGLQETQYF
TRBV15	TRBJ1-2	CATSRDKGGKSSDYTF
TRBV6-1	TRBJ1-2	CASATGTNYGYTF
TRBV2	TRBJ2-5	CASSQQGFRETQYF
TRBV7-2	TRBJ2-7	CASSLAGGASSYEQYF
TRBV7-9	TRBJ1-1	CASSQRVNTEAFF
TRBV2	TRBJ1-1	CASRPPGTGPMNTEAFF
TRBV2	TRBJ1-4	CASSRRQGGNEKLFF
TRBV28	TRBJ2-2	CASSLVPQTGGENTGELFF
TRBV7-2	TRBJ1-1	CASSQTGNTEAFF
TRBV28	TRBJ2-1	CASSLNRGVVNEQFF
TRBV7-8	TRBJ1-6	CASSFPDRGLNSPLHF
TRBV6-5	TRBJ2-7	CASGLGATGGYEQYF
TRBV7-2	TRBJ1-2	CASSLRTGPNYGYTF
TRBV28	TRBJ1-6	CASSLTGEPLHF
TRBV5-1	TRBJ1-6	CASSAGDRFNSPLHF
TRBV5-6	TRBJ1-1	CASSGGSPEAFF
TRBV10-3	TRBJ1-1	CAISESLSGRNTEAFF
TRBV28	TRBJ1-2	CASSLTPKYGYTF
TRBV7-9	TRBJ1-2	CASSFMDSLYGYTF
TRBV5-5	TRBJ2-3	CASSSYLDTQYF
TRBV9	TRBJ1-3	CASSPPAGGNTIYF